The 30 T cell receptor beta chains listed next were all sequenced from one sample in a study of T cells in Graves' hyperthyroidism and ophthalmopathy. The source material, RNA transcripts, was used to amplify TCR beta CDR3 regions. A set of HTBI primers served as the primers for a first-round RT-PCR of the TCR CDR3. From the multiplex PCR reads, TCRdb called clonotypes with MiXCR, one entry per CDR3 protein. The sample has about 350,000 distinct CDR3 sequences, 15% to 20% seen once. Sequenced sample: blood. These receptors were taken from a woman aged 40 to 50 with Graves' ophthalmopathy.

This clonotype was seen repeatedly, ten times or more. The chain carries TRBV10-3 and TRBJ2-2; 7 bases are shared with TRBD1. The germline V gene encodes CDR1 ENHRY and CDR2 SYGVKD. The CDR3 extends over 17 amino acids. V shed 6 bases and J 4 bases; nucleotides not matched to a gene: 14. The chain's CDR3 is CAIRAPREGGSTGELFF. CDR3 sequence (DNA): TGTGCCATCAGGGCGCCCAGGGAAGGGGGCAGCACCGGGGAGCTGTTTTTT.

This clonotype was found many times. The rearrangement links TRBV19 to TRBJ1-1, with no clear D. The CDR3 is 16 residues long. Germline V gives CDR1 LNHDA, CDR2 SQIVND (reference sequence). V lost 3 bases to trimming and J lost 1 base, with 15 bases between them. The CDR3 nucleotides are TGTGCCAGTAGTATGAGAGCCGGGCGTTCGAACACTGAAGCTTTCTTT. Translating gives CASSMRAGRSNTEAFF.

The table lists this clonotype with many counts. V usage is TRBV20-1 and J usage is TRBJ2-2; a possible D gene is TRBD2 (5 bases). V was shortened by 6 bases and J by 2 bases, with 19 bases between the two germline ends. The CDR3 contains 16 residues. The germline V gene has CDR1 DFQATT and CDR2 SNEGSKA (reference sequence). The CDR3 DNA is TGCAGTGCGCTAGGAGGAGCCCCAACAAACACCGGGGAGCTGTTTTTT. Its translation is CSALGGAPTNTGELFF.

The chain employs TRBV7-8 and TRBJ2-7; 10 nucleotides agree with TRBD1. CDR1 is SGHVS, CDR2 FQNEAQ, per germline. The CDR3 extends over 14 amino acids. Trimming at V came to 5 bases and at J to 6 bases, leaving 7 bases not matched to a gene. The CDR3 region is CASSPWDRGSEQYF. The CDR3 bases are TGTGCCAGCAGCCCCTGGGACAGGGGTTCCGAGCAGTACTTC.

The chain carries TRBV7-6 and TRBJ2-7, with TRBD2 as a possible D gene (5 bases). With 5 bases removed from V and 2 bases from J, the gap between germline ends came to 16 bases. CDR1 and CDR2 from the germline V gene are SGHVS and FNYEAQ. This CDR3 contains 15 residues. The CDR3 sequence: CASSPRPGSPYEQYF. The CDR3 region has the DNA TGTGCCAGCAGCCCCAGGCCGGGGTCCCCCTACGAGCAGTACTTC.

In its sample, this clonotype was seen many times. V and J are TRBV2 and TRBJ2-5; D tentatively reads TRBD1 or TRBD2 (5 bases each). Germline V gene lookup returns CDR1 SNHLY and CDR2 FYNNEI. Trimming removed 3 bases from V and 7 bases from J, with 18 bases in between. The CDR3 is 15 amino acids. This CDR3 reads CASSESGTPGGTQYF. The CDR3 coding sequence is TGTGCCAGCAGTGAGTCGGGGACCCCCGGCGGGACCCAGTACTTC.

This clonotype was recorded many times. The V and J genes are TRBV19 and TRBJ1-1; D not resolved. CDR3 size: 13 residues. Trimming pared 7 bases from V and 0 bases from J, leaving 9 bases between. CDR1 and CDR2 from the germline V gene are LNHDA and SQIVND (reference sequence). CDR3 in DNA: TGTGCCAGTAACTGGAACGTGAACACTGAAGCTTTCTTT. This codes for CASNWNVNTEAFF.

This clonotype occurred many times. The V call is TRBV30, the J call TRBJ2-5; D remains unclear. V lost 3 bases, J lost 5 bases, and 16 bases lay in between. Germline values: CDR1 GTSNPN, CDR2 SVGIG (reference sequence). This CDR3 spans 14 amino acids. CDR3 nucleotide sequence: TGTGCCTGGAGCCAAGATGGGTTCGTGGAGACCCAGTACTTC. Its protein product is CAWSQDGFVETQYF.

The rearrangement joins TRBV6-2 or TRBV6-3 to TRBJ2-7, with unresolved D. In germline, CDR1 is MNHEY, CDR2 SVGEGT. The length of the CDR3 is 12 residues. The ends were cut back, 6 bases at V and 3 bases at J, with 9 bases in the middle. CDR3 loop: CASSATVYEQYF. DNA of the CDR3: TGTGCCAGCAGCGCTACAGTCTACGAGCAGTACTTC.

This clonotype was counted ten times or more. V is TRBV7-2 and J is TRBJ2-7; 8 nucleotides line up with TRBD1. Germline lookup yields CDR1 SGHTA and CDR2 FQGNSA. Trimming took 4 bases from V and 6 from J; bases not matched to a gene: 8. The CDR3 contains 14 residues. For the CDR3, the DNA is TGTGCCAGCAGCTCTCAGGGACAGGTAGGCGAGCAGTACTTC. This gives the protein CASSSQGQVGEQYF.

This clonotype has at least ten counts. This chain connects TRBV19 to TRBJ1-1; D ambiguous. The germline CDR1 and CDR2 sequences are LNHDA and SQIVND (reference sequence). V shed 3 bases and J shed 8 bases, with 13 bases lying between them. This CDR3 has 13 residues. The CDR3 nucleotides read TGTGCCAGTAGTATTAGTCTAGACAAGGAAGCTTTCTTT. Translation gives CASSISLDKEAFF.

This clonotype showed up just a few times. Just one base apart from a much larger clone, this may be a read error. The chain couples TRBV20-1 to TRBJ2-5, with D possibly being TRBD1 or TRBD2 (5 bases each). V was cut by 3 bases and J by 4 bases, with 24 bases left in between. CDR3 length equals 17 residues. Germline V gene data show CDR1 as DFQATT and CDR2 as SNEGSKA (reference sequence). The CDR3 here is CSASSSHGAHSGETQYF. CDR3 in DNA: TGCAGTGCTAGTAGTTCACACGGGGCCCACTCTGGAGAGACCCAGTACTTC.

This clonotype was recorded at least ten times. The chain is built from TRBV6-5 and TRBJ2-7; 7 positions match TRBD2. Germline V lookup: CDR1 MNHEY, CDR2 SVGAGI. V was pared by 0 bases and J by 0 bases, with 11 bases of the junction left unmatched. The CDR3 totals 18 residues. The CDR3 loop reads CASSYSHISQRDSYEQYF. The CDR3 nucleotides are TGTGCCAGCAGTTACTCGCATATTAGTCAGCGGGACTCCTACGAGCAGTACTTC.

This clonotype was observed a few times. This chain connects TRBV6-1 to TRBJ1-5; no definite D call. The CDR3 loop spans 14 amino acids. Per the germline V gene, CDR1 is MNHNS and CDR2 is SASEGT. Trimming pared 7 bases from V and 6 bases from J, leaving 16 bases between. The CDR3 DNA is TGTGCCAGCAACCCGCTTTTAAGCGGTCAGCCCCAGCATTTT. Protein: CASNPLLSGQPQHF.

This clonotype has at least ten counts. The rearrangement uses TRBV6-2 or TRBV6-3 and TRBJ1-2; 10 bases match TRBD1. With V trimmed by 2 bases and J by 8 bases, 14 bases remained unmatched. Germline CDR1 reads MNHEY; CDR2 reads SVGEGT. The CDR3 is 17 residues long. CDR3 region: CASSYDRGRPSTLGYTF. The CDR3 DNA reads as TGTGCCAGCAGTTACGACAGGGGGCGGCCATCCACCCTCGGCTACACCTTC.

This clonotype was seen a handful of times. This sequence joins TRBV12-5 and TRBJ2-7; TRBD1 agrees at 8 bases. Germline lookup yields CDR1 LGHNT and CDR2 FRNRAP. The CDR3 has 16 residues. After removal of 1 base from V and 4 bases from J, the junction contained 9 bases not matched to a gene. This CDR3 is CASGLGTGSPSYEQYF. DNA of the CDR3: TGTGCTAGTGGTTTGGGGACAGGGTCACCCTCGTACGAGCAGTACTTC.

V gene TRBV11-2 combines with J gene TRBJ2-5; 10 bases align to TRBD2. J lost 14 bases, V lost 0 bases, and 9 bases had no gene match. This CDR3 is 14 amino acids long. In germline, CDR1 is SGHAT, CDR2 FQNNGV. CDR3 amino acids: CASSLDLSGRALYF. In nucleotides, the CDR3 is TGTGCCAGCAGCTTAGATCTGAGCGGGAGGGCCCTATACTTC.

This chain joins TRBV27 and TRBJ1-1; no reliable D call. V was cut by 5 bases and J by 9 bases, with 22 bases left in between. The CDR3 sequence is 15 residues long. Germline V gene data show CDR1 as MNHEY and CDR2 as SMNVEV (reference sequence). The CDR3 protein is CASSPDAVGRGKAFF. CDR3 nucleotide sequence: TGTGCCAGCAGTCCCGACGCGGTAGGGAGAGGGAAAGCTTTCTTT.

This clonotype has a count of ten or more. The CDR3 here is CASRYTPHHPQPQHF. DNA for the CDR3: TGTGCCAGCAGGTACACCCCGCATCATCCACAGCCCCAGCATTTT. The rearrangement uses TRBV28 and TRBJ1-5; D not certain. The CDR3 contains 15 residues. V lost 6 bases and J lost 7, with 19 bases in between. In germline, CDR1 is MDHEN, CDR2 SYDVKM.

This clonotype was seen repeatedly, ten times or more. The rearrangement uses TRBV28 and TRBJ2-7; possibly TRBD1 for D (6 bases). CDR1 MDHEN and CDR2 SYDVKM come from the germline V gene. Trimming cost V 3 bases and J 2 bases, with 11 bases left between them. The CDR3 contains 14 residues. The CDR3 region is CASSLLRGTYEQYF. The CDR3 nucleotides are TGTGCCAGCAGTTTGCTCAGGGGAACCTACGAGCAGTACTTC.

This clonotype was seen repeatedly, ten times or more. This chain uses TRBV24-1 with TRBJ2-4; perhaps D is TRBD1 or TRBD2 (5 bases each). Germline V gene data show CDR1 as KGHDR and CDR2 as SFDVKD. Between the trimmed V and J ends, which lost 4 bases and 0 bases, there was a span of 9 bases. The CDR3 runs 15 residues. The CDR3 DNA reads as TGTGCCACCAGTGAAGGGGAGCTAGCCAAAAACATTCAGTACTTC. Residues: CATSEGELAKNIQYF.

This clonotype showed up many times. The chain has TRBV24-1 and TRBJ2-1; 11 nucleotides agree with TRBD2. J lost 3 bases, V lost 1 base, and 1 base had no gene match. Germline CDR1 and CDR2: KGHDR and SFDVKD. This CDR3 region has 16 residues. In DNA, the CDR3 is TGTGCCACCAGTGATTTAACTAGCGGGAGCTACAATGAGCAGTTCTTC. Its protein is CATSDLTSGSYNEQFF.

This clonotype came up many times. CDR3 nucleotide sequence: TGTGCCAGCAGCCAAGATGGGCGGTCCCAAGAGACCCAGTACTTC. Its translation: CASSQDGRSQETQYF. The chain joins TRBV14 to TRBJ2-5; no definite D call. Germline V gene sequence: CDR1 SGHDN, CDR2 FVKESK. The ends were cut back, 0 bases at V and 1 base at J, with 9 bases in the middle. The CDR3 sequence is 15 residues long. The full variable domain, in which reference TRBV14 and TRBJ2-5 provide the parts outside the CDR3, is EAGVTQFPSHSVIEKGQTVTLRCDPISGHDNLYWYRRVMGKEIKFLLHFVKESKQDESGMPNNRFLAERTGGTYSTLKVQPAELEDSGVYFCASSQDGRSQETQYFGPGTRLLVL.

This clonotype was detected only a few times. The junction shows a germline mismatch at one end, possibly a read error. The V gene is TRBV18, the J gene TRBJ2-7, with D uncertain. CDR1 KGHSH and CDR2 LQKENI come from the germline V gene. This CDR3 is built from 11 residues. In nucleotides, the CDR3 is TGTGCCAGCCCACCCGGGTACGAGCAGTACTTC. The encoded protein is CASPPGYEQYF.

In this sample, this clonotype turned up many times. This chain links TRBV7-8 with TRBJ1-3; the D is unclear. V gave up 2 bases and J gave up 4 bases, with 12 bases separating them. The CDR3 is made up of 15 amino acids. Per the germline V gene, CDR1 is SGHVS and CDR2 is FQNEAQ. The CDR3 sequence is CASSLRRGMGNTIYF. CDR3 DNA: TGTGCCAGCAGCTTAAGGCGGGGTATGGGAAACACCATATATTTT.

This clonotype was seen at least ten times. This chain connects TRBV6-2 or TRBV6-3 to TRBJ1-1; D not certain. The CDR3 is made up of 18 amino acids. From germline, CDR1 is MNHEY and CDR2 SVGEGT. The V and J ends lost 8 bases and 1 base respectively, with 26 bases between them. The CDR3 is CASQTYPNRRGWNTEAFF. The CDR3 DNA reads TGTGCCAGCCAAACCTACCCCAACCGGCGGGGATGGAACACTGAAGCTTTCTTT.

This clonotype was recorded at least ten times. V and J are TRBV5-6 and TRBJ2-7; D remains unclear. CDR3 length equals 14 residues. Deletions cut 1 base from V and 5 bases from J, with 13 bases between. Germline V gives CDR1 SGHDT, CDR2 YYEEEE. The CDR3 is CASSLIAFFHEQYF. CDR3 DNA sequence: TGTGCCAGCAGCTTGATCGCGTTCTTCCACGAGCAGTACTTC.

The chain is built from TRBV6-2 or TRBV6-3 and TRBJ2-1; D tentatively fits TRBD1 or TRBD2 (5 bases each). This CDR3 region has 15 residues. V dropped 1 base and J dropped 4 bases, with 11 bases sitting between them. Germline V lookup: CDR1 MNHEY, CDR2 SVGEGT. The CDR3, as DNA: TGTGCCAGCAGTTACTTCGGGACGGAATACAATGAGCAGTTCTTC. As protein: CASSYFGTEYNEQFF.

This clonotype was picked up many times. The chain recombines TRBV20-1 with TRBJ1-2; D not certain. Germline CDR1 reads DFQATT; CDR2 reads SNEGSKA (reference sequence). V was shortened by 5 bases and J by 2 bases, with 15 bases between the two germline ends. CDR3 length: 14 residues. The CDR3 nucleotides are TGCAGTGCTTCGTCGGCGGGCTCCAACTATGGCTACACCTTC. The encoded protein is CSASSAGSNYGYTF.

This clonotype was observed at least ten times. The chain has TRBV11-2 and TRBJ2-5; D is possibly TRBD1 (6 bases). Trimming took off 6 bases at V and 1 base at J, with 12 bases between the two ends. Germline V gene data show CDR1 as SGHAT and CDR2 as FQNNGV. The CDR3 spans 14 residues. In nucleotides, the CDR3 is TGTGCCAGCAGACGGACAGCCGCCCAAGAGACCCAGTACTTC. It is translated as CASRRTAAQETQYF.